This entry lists 24 T cell receptor beta chains sequenced from one sample in a study of cytomegalovirus exposure and HLA in healthy donors. Both 60 Vbeta primers and 13 Jbeta primers went into the PCR. The protocol was immunoSEQ multiplex PCR, while the TCRdb copy is restricted to in-frame clones and leaves out a portion. The sample has 100,000 or so clones, around three quarters seen once. Sequencing was carried out using PBMCs. The receptors were sampled from a female donor in good health and CMV-seropositive.

This clone was counted once. One junction end does not reproduce the germline sequence, and a read error may be involved. This chain connects TRBV7-9 to TRBJ2-7; a possible D gene is TRBD2 (5 bases). Per the germline V gene, CDR1 is SEHNR and CDR2 is FQNEAQ (reference sequence). This CDR3 has 13 residues. CDR3 residues: CSSSLRETYEQYF. The CDR3 nucleotides are TGTTCCAGCAGCTTAAGGGAGACCTACGAGCAGTACTTC. Filled out from reference TRBV7-9 and TRBJ2-7, the complete variable domain reads DTGVSQNPRHKITKRGQNVTFRCDPISEHNRLYWYRQTLGQGPEFLTYFQNEAQLEKSRLLSDRFSAERPKGSFSTLEIQRTEQGDSAMYLCSSSLRETYEQYFGPGTRLTVT.

The V gene is TRBV7-2, the J gene TRBJ1-6; TRBD1 matches at 8 bases. J gave up 0 bases and V 5 bases, and 6 bases lay outside the gene matches. CDR1 and CDR2 (germline): SGHTA, FQGNSA. There are 17 residues in the CDR3. The CDR3 spells CASSARTGSSYNSPLHF. Written as DNA, the CDR3 is TGTGCCAGCAGCGCCCGGACAGGGAGCTCCTATAATTCACCCCTCCACTTT.

The V gene is TRBV7-2, the J gene TRBJ2-3; D may be TRBD2 (7 bases). Trimming cost V 1 base and J 2 bases, with 13 bases left between them. The germline CDR1 and CDR2 sequences are SGHTA and FQGNSA. This CDR3 is built from 16 residues. CDR3 region: CASSLVGGGPTDTQYF. The CDR3 coding sequence is TGTGCCAGCAGCTTAGTAGGGGGAGGGCCCACAGATACGCAGTATTTT.

The rearrangement uses TRBV27 and TRBJ1-2; a possible D gene is TRBD1 (6 bases). Germline-derived CDR1 and CDR2 are MNHEY and SMNVEV (reference sequence). This CDR3 has 15 residues. Between the trimmed V and J ends, which lost 0 bases and 0 bases, there was a span of 8 bases. In DNA, the CDR3 is TGTGCCAGCAGTTTATCTGGGACATCTAACTATGGCTACACCTTC. This codes for CASSLSGTSNYGYTF.

CDR3 nucleotide sequence: TGTGCCAGCAGCTTAGATGGGACAAAAGCAATGAACACTGAAGCTTTCTTT. As protein: CASSLDGTKAMNTEAFF. The chain employs TRBV7-2 and TRBJ1-1; D possibly corresponds to TRBD1 (6 bases). CDR3 length: 17 amino acids. Germline V gives CDR1 SGHTA, CDR2 FQGNSA. Trimming stripped 1 base from V and 0 bases from J, with 15 bases between. The complete variable domain, with remaining parts taken from reference TRBV7-2 and TRBJ1-1, reads GAGVSQSPSNKVTEKGKDVELRCDPISGHTALYWYRQSLGQGLEFLIYFQGNSAPDKSGLPSDRFSAERTGGSVSTLTIQRTQQEDSAVYLCASSLDGTKAMNTEAFFGQGTRLTVV.

V is TRBV27 and J is TRBJ1-2; D possibly corresponds to TRBD1 (5 bases). There are 16 residues in the CDR3. Looked up from germline, CDR1 is MNHEY and CDR2 is SMNVEV (reference sequence). Deletions cut 2 bases from V and 8 bases from J, with 21 bases between. The DNA for the CDR3 is TGTGCCAGCAGTTTAAGAGGGACGATCATCGCGGGAGGCTACACCTTC. Translated: CASSLRGTIIAGGYTF.

This rearrangement joins TRBV2 to TRBJ2-3, with D perhaps matching TRBD2 (7 bases). Between the trimmed V and J ends, which lost 10 bases and 6 bases, there was a span of 17 bases. Germline CDR1 is SNHLY and CDR2 is FYNNEI. This CDR3 is built from 13 residues. CDR3 sequence reads: CATVQGRGDTQYF. The CDR3 coding sequence is TGTGCCACAGTTCAGGGGAGGGGGGATACGCAGTATTTT.

The chain joins TRBV5-6 to TRBJ1-1; TRBD1 agrees at 10 bases. The CDR3 runs 17 residues. Unmatched junction bases numbered 9, after V lost 4 bases and J lost 0 bases. Germline CDR1 is SGHDT and CDR2 is YYEEEE. The CDR3 is CASSTGQGWLLNTEAFF. In nucleotides, the CDR3 is TGTGCCAGCAGCACGGGACAGGGGTGGCTCTTGAACACTGAAGCTTTCTTT.

This chain links TRBV4-3 with TRBJ2-2, with 8 bases matching TRBD2. The CDR3 has 17 amino acids. Germline CDR1 and CDR2: LGHNA and YSLEER. Losses at the gene ends were 3 bases for V and 3 bases for J; bases not matched to a gene: 9. CDR3 bases: TGCGCCAGCAGCCAGGCGGTGGCGGGGGGATACACCGGGGAGCTGTTTTTT. Its protein product is CASSQAVAGGYTGELFF.

V and J are TRBV5-4 and TRBJ2-7; 9 nucleotides line up with TRBD1. The CDR3 covers 14 residues. V lost 4 bases and J lost 4; bases outside the gene matches: 6. Per germline, CDR1 SGHNT and CDR2 YYREEE (reference sequence). CDR3 region: CASSRQGQGYEQYF. The CDR3 region has the DNA TGTGCCAGCAGCAGGCAGGGACAGGGATACGAGCAGTACTTC.

The chain employs TRBV7-9 and TRBJ2-7, with D possibly being TRBD1 (5 bases). Germline V gives CDR1 SEHNR, CDR2 FQNEAQ (reference sequence). The CDR3 is 13 residues long. Trimming removed 2 bases at V and 4 bases at J, with 9 bases between. The CDR3 protein is CASSLLQEYEQYF. The CDR3 DNA reads TGTGCCAGCAGCTTACTACAGGAGTACGAGCAGTACTTC.

This clone was seen a few times. The V gene is TRBV19, the J gene TRBJ1-2; 9 bases are shared with TRBD1. The CDR3 consists of 13 residues. The trim removed 4 bases at V and 7 bases at J, leaving 4 bases unmatched. Germline V gene data show CDR1 as LNHDA and CDR2 as SQIVND (reference sequence). CDR3 loop: CASSRDRVGGYTF. As DNA, the CDR3 is TGTGCCAGTAGTAGGGACAGGGTAGGTGGCTACACCTTC.

This chain joins TRBV6-1 and TRBJ2-5; D gene ambiguous. Looked up from germline, CDR1 is MNHNS and CDR2 is SASEGT. The CDR3 runs 12 residues. Trimming pared 10 bases from V and 5 bases from J, leaving 14 bases between. The CDR3, as DNA: TGTGCCACCAGGATATCCGGGGAGACCCAGTACTTC. Protein: CATRISGETQYF.

CDR3 DNA sequence: TGTGCCAGCAGCTTAGTAGCGGGGGGAATCACCGGGGAGCTGTTTTTT. Protein: CASSLVAGGITGELFF. The chain links TRBV7-9 to TRBJ2-2, with 10 bases that match TRBD2. The V and J ends lost 1 base and 4 bases, in that order; junction bases with no gene match: 3. Germline V gene data show CDR1 as SEHNR and CDR2 as FQNEAQ (reference sequence). The CDR3 covers 16 residues.

The chain links TRBV6-5 to TRBJ1-1, with TRBD1 as a possible D gene (5 bases). Germline CDR1 reads MNHEY; CDR2 reads SVGAGI. The ends were cut back, 3 bases at V and 0 bases at J, with 8 bases in the middle. The CDR3 consists of 14 residues. For the CDR3, the DNA is TGTGCCAGCAGTTATCAGGGTGTGAACACTGAAGCTTTCTTT. The encoded protein is CASSYQGVNTEAFF.

The rearrangement joins TRBV19 to TRBJ1-5, with a weak D call TRBD1 (5 bases). The CDR3 loop spans 15 amino acids. The V gene lost 3 bases and the J gene lost 0 bases, with 9 bases spanning the gap. The germline CDR1 and CDR2 sequences are LNHDA and SQIVND (reference sequence). In DNA, the CDR3 is TGTGCCAGTAGTATCGGGGGAAATAGCAATCAGCCCCAGCATTTT. Amino acid sequence: CASSIGGNSNQPQHF. The full variable domain, completed using reference TRBV19 and TRBJ1-5, is DGGITQSPKYLFRKEGQNVTLSCEQNLNHDAMYWYRQDPGQGLRLIYYSQIVNDFQKGDIAEGYSVSREKKESFPLTVTSAQKNPTAFYLCASSIGGNSNQPQHFGDGTRLSIL.

The chain joins TRBV19 to TRBJ1-1; a possible D gene is TRBD1 (6 bases). From germline, CDR1 is LNHDA and CDR2 SQIVND (reference sequence). V lost 4 bases and J lost 5, with 11 bases in between. This CDR3 is 13 amino acids long. CDR3 nucleotides: TGTGCCAGTAGTACAGGGGAAGGGACTGAAGCTTTCTTT. Amino acid sequence: CASSTGEGTEAFF.

The chain carries TRBV7-2 and TRBJ2-5; 7 bases align to TRBD2. Germline lookup yields CDR1 SGHTA and CDR2 FQGNSA. The J segment lost 3 bases and the V segment lost 4 bases, leaving 5 bases of the junction unmatched. The CDR3 spans 14 residues. The CDR3 region has the DNA TGTGCCAGCAGCTGGGGCGGGGGTGAAGAGACCCAGTACTTC. It codes for CASSWGGGEETQYF.

The chain couples TRBV5-1 to TRBJ1-2; 7 bases match TRBD1. Germline V gives CDR1 SGHRS, CDR2 YFSETQ. This CDR3 is 15 amino acids long. With V trimmed by 3 bases and J by 4 bases, 9 bases remained unmatched. CDR3 in DNA: TGCGCCAGCAGCTCCGGCCGGGACAGTCCCTATGGCTACACCTTC. Translating gives CASSSGRDSPYGYTF.

CDR3 residues: CASSPEGVGYTF. DNA of the CDR3: TGTGCCAGCAGCCCTGAGGGGGTTGGCTACACCTTC. V usage is TRBV7-9 and J usage is TRBJ1-2; D is perhaps TRBD1 (6 bases). Trimming removed 5 bases at V and 7 bases at J, with 11 bases between. Germline-derived CDR1 and CDR2 are SEHNR and FQNEAQ (reference sequence). The CDR3 contains 12 residues.

This clone came up once. The J gene is TRBJ2-1, the V gene TRBV9; no clear D. The CDR3 consists of 14 residues. Trimming took off 0 bases at V and 10 bases at J, with 14 bases between the two ends. Germline V gene lookup returns CDR1 SGDLS and CDR2 YYNGEE. The CDR3 nucleotides read TGTGCCAGCAGCGTAGTAAGAGACAATGCCGAGCAGTTCTTC. Translating gives CASSVVRDNAEQFF.

The chain recombines TRBV2 with TRBJ1-2; D may be TRBD1 (6 bases). Germline V gene data show CDR1 as SNHLY and CDR2 as FYNNEI. Trimming left V 0 bases short and J 4 bases short, with 18 bases between. This CDR3 spans 17 amino acids. The CDR3 DNA sequence: TGTGCCAGCAGTGAAGCGCTAAGAAACAGGGCTACCTATGGCTACACCTTC. It encodes CASSEALRNRATYGYTF.

This clone appeared a single time. This chain's CDR3 is CATSRGRGYEQYF. The CDR3 region has the DNA TGTGCCACCAGCAGAGGTCGGGGGTACGAGCAGTACTTC. The rearrangement uses TRBV15 and TRBJ2-7, with D maybe TRBD2 (6 bases). Germline CDR1 is LNHNV and CDR2 is YYDKDF (reference sequence). Between the trimmed V and J ends, which lost 1 base and 4 bases, there was a span of 8 bases. The length of the CDR3 is 13 residues.

This clone appeared a few times. The chain employs TRBV18 and TRBJ1-5, with no clear D. Germline CDR1 reads KGHSH; CDR2 reads LQKENI. The V and J ends lost 2 bases and 6 bases respectively, with 8 bases between them. The CDR3 extends over 13 amino acids. The DNA for the CDR3 is TGTGCCAGCTCACCAGGGCAGACTCAGCCCCAGCATTTT. It codes for CASSPGQTQPQHF.